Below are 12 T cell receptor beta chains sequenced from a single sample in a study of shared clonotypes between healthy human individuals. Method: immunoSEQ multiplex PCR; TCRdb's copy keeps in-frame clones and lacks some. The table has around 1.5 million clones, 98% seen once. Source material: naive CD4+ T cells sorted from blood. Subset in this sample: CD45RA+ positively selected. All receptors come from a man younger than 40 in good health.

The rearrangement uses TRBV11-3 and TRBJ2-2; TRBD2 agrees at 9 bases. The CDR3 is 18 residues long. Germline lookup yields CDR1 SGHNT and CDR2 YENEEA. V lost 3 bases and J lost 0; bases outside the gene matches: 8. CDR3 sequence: CASSFASRLAANTGELFF. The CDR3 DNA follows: TGTGCCAGCAGCTTCGCCTCGAGACTAGCGGCGAACACCGGGGAGCTGTTTTTT.

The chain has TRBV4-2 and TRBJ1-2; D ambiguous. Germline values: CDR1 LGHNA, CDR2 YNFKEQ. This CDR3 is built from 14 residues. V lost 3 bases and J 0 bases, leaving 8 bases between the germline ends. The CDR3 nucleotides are TGTGCCAGCAGCCAGTCCCCCTCTAACTATGGCTACACCTTC. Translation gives CASSQSPSNYGYTF.

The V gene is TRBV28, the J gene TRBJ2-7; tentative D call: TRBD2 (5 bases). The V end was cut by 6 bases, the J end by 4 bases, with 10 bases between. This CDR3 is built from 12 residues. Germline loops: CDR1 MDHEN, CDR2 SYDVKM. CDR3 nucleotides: TGTGCCAGCAGACCGGGGATTTACGAGCAGTACTTC. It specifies CASRPGIYEQYF.

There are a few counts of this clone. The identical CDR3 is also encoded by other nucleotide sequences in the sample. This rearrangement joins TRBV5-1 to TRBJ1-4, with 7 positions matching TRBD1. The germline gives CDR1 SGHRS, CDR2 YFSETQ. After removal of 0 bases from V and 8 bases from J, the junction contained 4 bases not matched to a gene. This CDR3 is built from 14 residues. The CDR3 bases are TGCGCCAGCAGCTTGGGACAGGGCGGGGAAAAACTGTTTTTT. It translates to CASSLGQGGEKLFF.

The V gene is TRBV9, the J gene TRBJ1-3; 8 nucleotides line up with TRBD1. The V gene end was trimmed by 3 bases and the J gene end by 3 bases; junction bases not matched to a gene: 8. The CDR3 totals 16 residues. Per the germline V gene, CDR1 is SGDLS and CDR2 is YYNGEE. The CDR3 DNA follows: TGTGCCAGCAGCGCGGTGACAGGGGCCTTTGGAAACACCATATATTTT. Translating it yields CASSAVTGAFGNTIYF. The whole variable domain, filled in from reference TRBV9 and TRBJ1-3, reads DSGVTQTPKHLITATGQRVTLRCSPRSGDLSVYWYQQSLDQGLQFLIQYYNGEERAKGNILERFSAQQFPDLHSELNLSSLELGDSALYFCASSAVTGAFGNTIYFGEGSWLTVV.

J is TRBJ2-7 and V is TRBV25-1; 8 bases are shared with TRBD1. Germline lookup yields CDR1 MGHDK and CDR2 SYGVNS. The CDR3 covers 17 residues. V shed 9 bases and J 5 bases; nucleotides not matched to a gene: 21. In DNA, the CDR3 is TGTGCCAGACAAAGCCGGGACAGGAAGGGCCCGGCAAACGAGCAGTACTTC. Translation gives CARQSRDRKGPANEQYF.

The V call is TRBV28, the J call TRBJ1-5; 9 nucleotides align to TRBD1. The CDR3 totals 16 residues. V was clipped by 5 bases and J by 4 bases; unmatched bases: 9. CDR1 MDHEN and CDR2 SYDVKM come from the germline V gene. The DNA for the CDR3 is TGTGCCAGCAGTCCCCCAGGGACAGGGAAAAATCAGCCCCAGCATTTT. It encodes CASSPPGTGKNQPQHF.

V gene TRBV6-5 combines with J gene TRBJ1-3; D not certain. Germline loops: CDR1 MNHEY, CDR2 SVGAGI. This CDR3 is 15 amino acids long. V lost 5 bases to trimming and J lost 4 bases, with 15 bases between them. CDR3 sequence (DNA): TGTGCCAGCAGTCTTCTGGAAGGGCAAGGAAACACCATATATTTT. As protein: CASSLLEGQGNTIYF.

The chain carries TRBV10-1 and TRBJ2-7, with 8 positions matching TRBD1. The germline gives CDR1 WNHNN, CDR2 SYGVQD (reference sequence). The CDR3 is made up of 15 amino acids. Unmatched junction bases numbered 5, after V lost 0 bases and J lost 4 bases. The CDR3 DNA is TGCGCCAGCAGTGAGTCACCAGGGGGCGTGTACGAGCAGTACTTC. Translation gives CASSESPGGVYEQYF.

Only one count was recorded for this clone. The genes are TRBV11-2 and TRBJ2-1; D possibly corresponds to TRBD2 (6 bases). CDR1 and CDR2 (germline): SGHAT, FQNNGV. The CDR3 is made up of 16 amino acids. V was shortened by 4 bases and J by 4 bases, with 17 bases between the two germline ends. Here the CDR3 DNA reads TGTGCCAGCAGCTCCTACAGGACTATGCGATACAATGAGCAGTTCTTC. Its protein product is CASSSYRTMRYNEQFF.

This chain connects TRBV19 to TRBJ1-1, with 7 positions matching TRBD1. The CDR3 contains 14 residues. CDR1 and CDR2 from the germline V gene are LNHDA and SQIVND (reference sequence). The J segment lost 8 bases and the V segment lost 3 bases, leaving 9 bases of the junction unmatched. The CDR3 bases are TGTGCCAGTAGTATCATCAGGGGGAGAGGCGAAGCTTTCTTT. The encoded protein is CASSIIRGRGEAFF.

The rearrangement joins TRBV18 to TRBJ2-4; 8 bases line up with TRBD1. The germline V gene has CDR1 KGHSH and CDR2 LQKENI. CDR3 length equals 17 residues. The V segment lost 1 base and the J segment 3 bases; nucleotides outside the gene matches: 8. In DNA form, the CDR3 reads TGTGCCAGCTCACCACAATTGACAGGGGAGTACAAAAACATTCAGTACTTC. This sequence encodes CASSPQLTGEYKNIQYF.